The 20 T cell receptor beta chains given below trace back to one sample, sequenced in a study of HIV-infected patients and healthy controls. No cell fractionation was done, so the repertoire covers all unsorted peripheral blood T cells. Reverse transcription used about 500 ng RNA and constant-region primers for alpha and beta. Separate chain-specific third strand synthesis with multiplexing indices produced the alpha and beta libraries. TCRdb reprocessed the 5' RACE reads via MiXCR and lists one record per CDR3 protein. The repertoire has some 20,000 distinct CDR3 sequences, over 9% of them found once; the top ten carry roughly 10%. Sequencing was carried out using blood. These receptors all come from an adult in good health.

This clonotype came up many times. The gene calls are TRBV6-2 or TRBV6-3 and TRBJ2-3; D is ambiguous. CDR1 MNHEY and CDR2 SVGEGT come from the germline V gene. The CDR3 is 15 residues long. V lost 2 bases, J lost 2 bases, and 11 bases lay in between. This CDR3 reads CASSYTGTSTDTQYF. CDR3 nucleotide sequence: TGTGCCAGCAGTTACACGGGTACCTCCACAGATACGCAGTATTTT.

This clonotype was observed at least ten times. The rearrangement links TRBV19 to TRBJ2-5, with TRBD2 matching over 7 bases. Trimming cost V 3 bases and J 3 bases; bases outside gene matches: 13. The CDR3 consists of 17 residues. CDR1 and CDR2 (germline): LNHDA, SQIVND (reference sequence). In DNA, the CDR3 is TGTGCCAGTAGTATTACGGCAGCGGGGCGTCTCAAAGAGACCCAGTACTTC. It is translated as CASSITAAGRLKETQYF.

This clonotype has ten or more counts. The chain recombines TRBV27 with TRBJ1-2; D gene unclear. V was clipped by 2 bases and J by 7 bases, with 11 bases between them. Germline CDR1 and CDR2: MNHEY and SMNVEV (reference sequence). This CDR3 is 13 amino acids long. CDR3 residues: CASSLRAGRGYTF. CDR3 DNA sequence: TGTGCCAGCAGTTTACGGGCAGGCCGTGGCTACACCTTC.

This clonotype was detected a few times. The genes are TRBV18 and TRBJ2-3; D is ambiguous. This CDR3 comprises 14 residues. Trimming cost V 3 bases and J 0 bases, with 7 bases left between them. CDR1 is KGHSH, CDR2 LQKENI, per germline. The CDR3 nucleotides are TGTGCCAGCTCACCGGCCATCAGCACAGATACGCAGTATTTT. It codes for CASSPAISTDTQYF.

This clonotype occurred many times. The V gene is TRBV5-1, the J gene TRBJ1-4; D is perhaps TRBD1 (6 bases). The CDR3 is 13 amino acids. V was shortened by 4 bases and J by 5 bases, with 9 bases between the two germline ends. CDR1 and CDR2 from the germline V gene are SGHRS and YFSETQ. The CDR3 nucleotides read TGCGCCAGCAGCGCCGGGACAAATGAAAAACTGTTTTTT. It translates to CASSAGTNEKLFF. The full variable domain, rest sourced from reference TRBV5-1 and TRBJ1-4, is KAGVTQTPRYLIKTRGQQVTLSCSPISGHRSVSWYQQTPGQGLQFLFEYFSETQRNKGNFPGRFSGRQFSNSRSEMNVSTLELGDSALYLCASSAGTNEKLFFGSGTQLSVL.

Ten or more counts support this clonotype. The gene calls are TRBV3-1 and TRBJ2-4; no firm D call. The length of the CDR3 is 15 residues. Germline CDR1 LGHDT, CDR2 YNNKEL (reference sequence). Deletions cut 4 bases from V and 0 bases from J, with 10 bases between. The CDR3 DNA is TGTGCCAGCAGCCCCTCTCCACTAGCCAAAAACATTCAGTACTTC. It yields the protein CASSPSPLAKNIQYF.

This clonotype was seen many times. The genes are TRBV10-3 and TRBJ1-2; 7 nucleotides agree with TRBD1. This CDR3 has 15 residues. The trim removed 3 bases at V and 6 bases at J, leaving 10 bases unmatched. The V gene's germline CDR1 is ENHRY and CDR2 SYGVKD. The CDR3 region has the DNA TGTGCCATCAGTGAATTTCAGGAGGGGGCGGATGGCTACACCTTC. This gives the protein CAISEFQEGADGYTF.

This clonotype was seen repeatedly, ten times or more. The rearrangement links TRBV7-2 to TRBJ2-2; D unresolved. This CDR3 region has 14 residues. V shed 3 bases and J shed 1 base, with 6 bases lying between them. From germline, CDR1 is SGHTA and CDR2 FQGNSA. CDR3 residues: CASSLSRNTGELFF. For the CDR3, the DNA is TGTGCCAGCAGCTTGTCCAGGAACACCGGGGAGCTGTTTTTT.

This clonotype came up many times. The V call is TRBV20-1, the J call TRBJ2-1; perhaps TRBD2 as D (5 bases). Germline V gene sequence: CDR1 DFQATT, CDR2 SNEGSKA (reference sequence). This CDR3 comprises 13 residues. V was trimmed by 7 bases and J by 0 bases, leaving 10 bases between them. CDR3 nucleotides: TGCAGTGGTGCTAGCACCTCCTACAATGAGCAGTTCTTC. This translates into CSGASTSYNEQFF.

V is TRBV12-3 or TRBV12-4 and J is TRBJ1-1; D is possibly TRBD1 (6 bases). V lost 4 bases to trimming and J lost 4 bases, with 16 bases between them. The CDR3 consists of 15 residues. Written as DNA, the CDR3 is TGTGCCAGCAGTTCGCACAGGGCGTCGGGCACTGAAGCTTTCTTT. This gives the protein CASSSHRASGTEAFF.

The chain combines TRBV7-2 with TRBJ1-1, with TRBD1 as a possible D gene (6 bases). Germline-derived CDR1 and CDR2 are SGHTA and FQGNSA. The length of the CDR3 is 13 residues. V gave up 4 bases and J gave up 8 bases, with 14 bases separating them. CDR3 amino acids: CASSWDIRKEAFF. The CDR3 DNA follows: TGTGCCAGCAGCTGGGACATTCGCAAAGAAGCTTTCTTT.

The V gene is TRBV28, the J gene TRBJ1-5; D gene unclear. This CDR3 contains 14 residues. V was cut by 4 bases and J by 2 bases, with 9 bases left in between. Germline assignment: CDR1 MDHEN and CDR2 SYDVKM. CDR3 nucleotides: TGTGCCAGCAGTTATGAAGCAGGCAATCAGCCCCAGCATTTT. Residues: CASSYEAGNQPQHF.

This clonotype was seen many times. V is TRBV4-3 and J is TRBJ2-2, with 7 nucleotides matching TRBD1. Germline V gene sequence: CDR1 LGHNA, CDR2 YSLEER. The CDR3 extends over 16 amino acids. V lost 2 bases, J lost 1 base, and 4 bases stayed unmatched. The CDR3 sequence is CASSQSTGLNTGELFF. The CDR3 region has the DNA TGCGCCAGCAGCCAATCGACAGGGTTGAACACCGGGGAGCTGTTTTTT.

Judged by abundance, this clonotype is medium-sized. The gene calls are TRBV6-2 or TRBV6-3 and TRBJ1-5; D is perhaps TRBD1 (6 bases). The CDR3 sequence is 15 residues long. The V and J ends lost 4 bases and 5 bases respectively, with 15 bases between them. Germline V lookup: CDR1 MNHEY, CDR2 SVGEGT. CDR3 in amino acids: CASSLPQGMHQPQHF. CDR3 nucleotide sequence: TGTGCCAGCAGTTTACCCCAGGGGATGCATCAGCCCCAGCATTTT.

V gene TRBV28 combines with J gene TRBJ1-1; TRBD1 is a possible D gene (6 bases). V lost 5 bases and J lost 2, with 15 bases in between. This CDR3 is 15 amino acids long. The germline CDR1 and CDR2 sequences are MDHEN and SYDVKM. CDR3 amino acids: CASSHPTGRNTEAFF. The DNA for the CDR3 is TGTGCCAGCAGTCACCCTACAGGGAGAAACACTGAAGCTTTCTTT.

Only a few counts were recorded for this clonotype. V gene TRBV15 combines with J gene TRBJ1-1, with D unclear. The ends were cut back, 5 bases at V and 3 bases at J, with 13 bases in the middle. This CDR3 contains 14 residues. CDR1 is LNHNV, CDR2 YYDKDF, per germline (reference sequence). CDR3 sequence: CATSDVNGYTEAFF. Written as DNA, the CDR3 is TGTGCCACCAGCGACGTGAACGGCTACACTGAAGCTTTCTTT. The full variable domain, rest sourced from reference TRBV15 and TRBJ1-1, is DAMVIQNPRYQVTQFGKPVTLSCSQTLNHNVMYWYQQKSSQAPKLLFHYYDKDFNNEADTPDNFQSRRPNTSFCFLDIRSPGLGDTAMYLCATSDVNGYTEAFFGQGTRLTVV.

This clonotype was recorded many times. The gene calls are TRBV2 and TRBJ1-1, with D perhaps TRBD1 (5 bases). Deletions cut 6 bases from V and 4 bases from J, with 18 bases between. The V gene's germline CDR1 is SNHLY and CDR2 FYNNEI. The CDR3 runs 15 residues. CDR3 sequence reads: CASRPKEVRGTEAFF. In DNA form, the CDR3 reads TGTGCCAGCAGGCCAAAGGAGGTGAGGGGCACTGAAGCTTTCTTT.

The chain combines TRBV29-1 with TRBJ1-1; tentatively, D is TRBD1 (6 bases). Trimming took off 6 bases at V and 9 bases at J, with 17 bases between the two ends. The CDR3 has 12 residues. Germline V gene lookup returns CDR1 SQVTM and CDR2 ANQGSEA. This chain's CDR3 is CSVHTPGQKAFF. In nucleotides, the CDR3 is TGCAGCGTACACACACCGGGACAAAAAGCTTTCTTT. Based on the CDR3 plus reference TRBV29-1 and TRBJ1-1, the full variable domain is SAVISQKPSRDICQRGTSLTIQCQVDSQVTMMFWYRQQPGQSLTLIATANQGSEATYESGFVIDKFPISRPNLTFSTLTVSNMSPEDSSIYLCSVHTPGQKAFFGQGTRLTVV.

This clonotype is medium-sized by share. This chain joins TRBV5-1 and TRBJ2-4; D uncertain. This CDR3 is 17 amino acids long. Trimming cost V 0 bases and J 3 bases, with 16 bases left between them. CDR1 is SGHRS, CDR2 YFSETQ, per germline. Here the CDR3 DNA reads TGCGCCAGCAGCTTGGCCTTAGATCGCTTCGACAAAAACATTCAGTACTTC. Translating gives CASSLALDRFDKNIQYF.

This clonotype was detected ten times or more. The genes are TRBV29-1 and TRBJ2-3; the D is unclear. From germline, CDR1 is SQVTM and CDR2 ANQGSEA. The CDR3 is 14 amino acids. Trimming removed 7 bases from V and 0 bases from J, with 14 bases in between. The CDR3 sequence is CSASRKRSTDTQYF. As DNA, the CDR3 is TGCAGCGCGAGCCGAAAACGTAGCACAGATACGCAGTATTTT.